These 22 T cell receptor beta chains share one sample of origin, sequenced in a study of cytomegalovirus exposure and HLA in healthy donors. Clones were read by immunoSEQ multiplex PCR, and TCRdb kept only the in-frame ones, dropping some. This table has around 350,000 clones, roughly 89% appearing once. What was sequenced was PBMCs. The receptors were gathered from a woman younger than 30 in good health and CMV-seronegative.

The chain carries TRBV27 and TRBJ2-6, with D possibly TRBD1 on 6 matching bases. The V end lost 6 bases, the J end lost 0 bases, and 12 bases lay between the germline ends. The CDR3 covers 16 residues. Germline CDR1 and CDR2: MNHEY and SMNVEV (reference sequence). The CDR3 spells CASRPTGSSGANVLTF. The CDR3 DNA reads TGTGCCAGCAGACCCACAGGGAGCTCTGGGGCCAACGTCCTGACTTTC.

The gene calls are TRBV9 and TRBJ2-3; tentatively, D is TRBD1 (6 bases). The CDR3 sequence is 15 residues long. The germline CDR1 and CDR2 sequences are SGDLS and YYNGEE. Trimming shortened V by 0 bases and J by 1 base, and 9 bases separated the two germline ends. The CDR3, as DNA: TGTGCCAGCAGCGTAGATGGGGGCGGCACAGATACGCAGTATTTT. It translates to CASSVDGGGTDTQYF. Using reference TRBV9 and TRBJ2-3 for the parts outside the CDR3, the full variable domain is DSGVTQTPKHLITATGQRVTLRCSPRSGDLSVYWYQQSLDQGLQFLIQYYNGEERAKGNILERFSAQQFPDLHSELNLSSLELGDSALYFCASSVDGGGTDTQYFGPGTRLTVL.

V gene TRBV27 combines with J gene TRBJ2-1; tentative D call: TRBD1 (5 bases). Deletions cut 6 bases from V and 4 bases from J, with 10 bases between. The CDR3 has 13 amino acids. The germline V gene has CDR1 MNHEY and CDR2 SMNVEV (reference sequence). As DNA, the CDR3 is TGTGCCAGCAGGCAGGGAAGATACAATGAGCAGTTCTTC. Encoded protein: CASRQGRYNEQFF.

The chain is built from TRBV15 and TRBJ2-1, with TRBD2 identical over 7 bases. J gave up 7 bases and V 5 bases, and 11 bases lay outside the gene matches. From germline, CDR1 is LNHNV and CDR2 YYDKDF (reference sequence). The CDR3 runs to 15 residues. The CDR3 loop is CATSRGPSGGNEQFF. The CDR3 DNA sequence: TGTGCCACCAGCCGAGGCCCCTCGGGGGGAAATGAGCAGTTCTTC.

This rearrangement joins TRBV6-5 to TRBJ1-5; no reliable D call. The CDR3 length is 14 residues. Per the germline V gene, CDR1 is MNHEY and CDR2 is SVGAGI. The V and J ends lost 2 bases and 7 bases respectively, with 12 bases between them. This chain's CDR3 is CASSYTRERQPQHF. The CDR3, as DNA: TGTGCCAGCAGTTACACGAGGGAGAGGCAGCCCCAGCATTTT.

This clone is a singleton in its sample. The V and J genes are TRBV30 and TRBJ2-5; tentative D call: TRBD1 (6 bases). Trimming left V 4 bases short and J 0 bases short, with 21 bases between. The CDR3 has 17 amino acids. Germline V lookup: CDR1 GTSNPN, CDR2 SVGIG (reference sequence). The CDR3 DNA reads as TGTGCCTGGACAAGGTATGACAGGACCGAGTACCAAGAGACCCAGTACTTC. It specifies CAWTRYDRTEYQETQYF.

The chain is built from TRBV4-1 and TRBJ1-2; D might be TRBD1 (5 bases). CDR1 and CDR2 from the germline V gene are MGHRA and YSYEKL. The CDR3 sequence is 14 residues long. Trimming removed 1 base from V and 4 bases from J, with 10 bases in between. As DNA, the CDR3 is TGCGCCAGCAGCCAAGGGGGGGGTTCCTATGGCTACACCTTC. Translating it yields CASSQGGGSYGYTF.

This clone was counted between two and nine times. The V and J genes are TRBV28 and TRBJ2-7, with a tentative D call TRBD2 (7 bases). Germline CDR1 MDHEN, CDR2 SYDVKM. This CDR3 comprises 14 residues. Trimming pared 3 bases from V and 4 bases from J, leaving 13 bases between. The CDR3 DNA is TGTGCCAGCAGTTTGGGGGGGGCCCGTTACGAGCAGTACTTC. Amino acid sequence: CASSLGGARYEQYF.

V usage is TRBV7-9 and J usage is TRBJ2-2, with D tentatively TRBD2 (7 bases). CDR1 and CDR2 (germline): SEHNR, FQNEAQ (reference sequence). Trimming cost V 5 bases and J 4 bases, with 17 bases left between them. The CDR3 has 16 residues. CDR3 residues: CASSPGAGVTTGELFF. In DNA form, the CDR3 reads TGTGCCAGCAGCCCAGGGGCGGGAGTTACCACCGGGGAGCTGTTTTTT.

The chain combines TRBV9 with TRBJ1-2, with 10 bases identical to TRBD1. This CDR3 has 13 residues. With 4 bases clipped from V and 5 bases from J, the junction kept 2 bases outside the gene matches. From germline, CDR1 is SGDLS and CDR2 YYNGEE. The CDR3, as DNA: TGTGCCAGCAGCCCGGGACAGGGGTATGGCTACACCTTC. Amino acid sequence: CASSPGQGYGYTF.

The chain combines TRBV19 with TRBJ1-2, with 7 bases matching TRBD1. V shed 3 bases and J 7 bases; nucleotides not matched to a gene: 2. The CDR3 runs to 12 residues. CDR1 and CDR2 (germline): LNHDA, SQIVND (reference sequence). CDR3 in DNA: TGTGCCAGTAGTATCCGACAGGGTGGCTACACCTTC. Protein sequence: CASSIRQGGYTF.

The chain combines TRBV4-1 with TRBJ1-2; 7 bases are shared with TRBD1. Germline CDR1 is MGHRA and CDR2 is YSYEKL. This CDR3 is 14 amino acids long. V lost 6 bases and J lost 6; bases outside the gene matches: 10. Written as DNA, the CDR3 is TGCGCCAGCAGAAAGCCCGGGACAGTCGATGGCTACACCTTC. Its translation: CASRKPGTVDGYTF.

To note about this clone: Other DNA variants within this sample encode the same CDR3. The rearrangement links TRBV6-5 to TRBJ2-7; 10 nucleotides agree with TRBD2. V trimming: 0 bases; J trimming: 3 bases; junction bases outside the gene matches: 2. Per the germline V gene, CDR1 is MNHEY and CDR2 is SVGAGI. The CDR3 is 15 amino acids. The CDR3: CASSYSLAGHYEQYF. CDR3 nucleotides: TGTGCCAGCAGTTACTCACTAGCGGGACACTACGAGCAGTACTTC.

There are a few counts of this clone. This chain links TRBV7-8 with TRBJ2-7; possible D gene TRBD1, 6 bases. This CDR3 comprises 12 residues. Per germline, CDR1 SGHVS and CDR2 FQNEAQ. V lost 5 bases, J lost 5 bases, and 10 bases lay in between. The CDR3 loop is CASSPGADEQYF. The DNA for the CDR3 is TGTGCCAGCAGCCCAGGGGCGGACGAGCAGTACTTC.

This clone appeared a single time. V gene TRBV27 combines with J gene TRBJ2-7; 7 nucleotides line up with TRBD1. The V segment lost 5 bases and the J segment 1 base; nucleotides outside the gene matches: 11. Germline V gene sequence: CDR1 MNHEY, CDR2 SMNVEV (reference sequence). The CDR3 totals 16 residues. In nucleotides, the CDR3 is TGTGCCAGCAGTCAACACAGGGGATTGGGTTCCTACGAGCAGTACTTC. Translating gives CASSQHRGLGSYEQYF.

The chain joins TRBV7-5 to TRBJ2-2; the listed D gene, TRBD2, was not tested against the DNA. TRBV7-5 represents a pseudogene. CDR3 length equals 15 residues. The CDR3 loop is CVRSTGLDRTGELFF. In DNA, the CDR3 is TGTGTCAGAAGCACGGGACTAGATAGGACCGGGGAGCTGTTTTTT.

This clone was seen once. The chain carries TRBV11-2 and TRBJ2-5, with TRBD2 matching over 12 bases. V was pared by 0 bases and J by 1 base, with 0 bases of the junction left unmatched. This CDR3 region has 16 residues. From germline, CDR1 is SGHAT and CDR2 FQNNGV. The CDR3 sequence is CASSLEGLAGQETQYF. Here the CDR3 DNA reads TGTGCCAGCAGCTTAGAGGGACTAGCGGGCCAAGAGACCCAGTACTTC.

The CDR3 loop is CASSYRRTGYQETQYF. DNA for the CDR3: TGTGCCAGCAGTTACCGTCGGACAGGGTACCAAGAGACCCAGTACTTC. V gene TRBV6-5 combines with J gene TRBJ2-5; 8 bases line up with TRBD1. The V gene end was trimmed by 2 bases and the J gene end by 0 bases; junction bases not matched to a gene: 5. The germline CDR1 and CDR2 sequences are MNHEY and SVGAGI. This CDR3 has 16 residues.

CDR3 DNA: TGTGCCAGCAGTTACTCACGGGAGGGTCGACCTGAAGCTTTCTTT. Protein product: CASSYSREGRPEAFF. This chain joins TRBV6-6 and TRBJ1-1; the D is unclear. With 0 bases removed from V and 6 bases from J, the gap between germline ends came to 14 bases. Germline V gene sequence: CDR1 MNHNY, CDR2 SVGAGI (reference sequence). CDR3 size: 15 residues.

This clone was found a few times. The chain couples TRBV19 to TRBJ1-3, with TRBD1 matching 11 bases. V gave up 8 bases and J gave up 4 bases; unmatched junction bases: 4. CDR1 and CDR2 (germline): LNHDA, SQIVND (reference sequence). CDR3 size: 14 residues. CDR3 sequence (DNA): TGTGCCAGTCGCCGGGACAGGGGGGGAAACACCATATATTTT. This gives the protein CASRRDRGGNTIYF.

The chain joins TRBV14 to TRBJ2-2; 9 bases map to TRBD2. J lost 4 bases, V lost 0 bases, and 6 bases had no gene match. Germline values: CDR1 SGHDN, CDR2 FVKESK. The CDR3 is 17 amino acids. CDR3 bases: TGTGCCAGCAGCCAAGATCGGAGAGCGGGAGGCACCGGGGAGCTGTTTTTT. It encodes CASSQDRRAGGTGELFF.

This chain links TRBV28 with TRBJ2-5; 7 bases fit TRBD2. The CDR3 is 14 amino acids. CDR1 and CDR2 from the germline V gene are MDHEN and SYDVKM. The V and J ends lost 2 bases and 4 bases, in that order; junction bases with no gene match: 4. This CDR3 reads CASSLAGEGETQYF. In nucleotides, the CDR3 is TGTGCCAGCAGTTTAGCGGGAGAGGGAGAGACCCAGTACTTC.